This T cell receptor beta chain appears in the sequencing data of a study of Ad26.COV2.S vaccination and SARS-CoV-2 variants (dated by TCRdb to the early 2020s). The study in broad terms: Sequencing of the TCRbeta repertoire served to evaluate the specificity and breadth of SARS-CoV-2-reactive T cell receptors following Ad26.COV2.S vaccination. The TCR-sequenced set comprised about 30 samples: around 20 Ad26.COV2.S vaccine recipients, 5 placebo recipients and 8 SARS-CoV-2 convalescent individuals.

Explained via the paper, the time point label denotes: individuals recovered from natural SARS-CoV-2 infection. About this clone: It lacks a known antigen. Nothing much larger sits one base from this clone, and base qualities are not available.

The immunoSEQ Assay was used to sequence TCRbeta CDR3 regions. After extraction, genomic DNA underwent amplification by bias-controlled multiplex PCR, followed by high-throughput sequencing. Per the source publication's procedure: Collapsing and filtering of sequences were performed to quantify the absolute abundance of each unique TCRbeta CDR3 region. T cell fraction was estimated by normalizing TCRbeta template counts to usable DNA, with usable DNA measured through amplification of reference genes found in all nucleated cells. Repertoire TCRs were annotated as SARS-CoV-2-specific by exact matching of V gene, CDR3 amino acid sequence and J gene to a known reactive TCR set. MIRA supplied the reference SARS-CoV-2 TCR set, which was filtered for enrichment in COVID-19-positive ImmuneCODE repertoires so that public or cross-reactive TCRs were removed. Using the MIRA antigens, annotated TCRs were further analysed by specific ORF or by position within an ORF. Breadth was defined as annotated unique rearrangements over total unique productive rearrangements; depth was the summed frequency of those rearrangements. TCR breadth was compared between groups using two-sided Wilcoxon rank-sum tests. In its TCRdb copy, this immuneACCESS table keeps in-frame sequences only and misses some clones. Where compared with another copy, unresolved V genes explain less than half of these, and the others have no known cause. That table is the source of V, J and clone size, and D and trimming were worked out from the DNA. The sample table shows 350,000 to 450,000 clones, and 92% are seen once. 3.9% of the sample is taken by the ten largest.

Findings and caveats that apply to the study as a whole: Substantial breadth of spike-specific CD8+ and CD4+ T cell responses was reported after vaccination. The authors noted that the TCR breadth and depth analyses may have underestimated total T cell responses. Vaccine and placebo recipients had comparable non-spike TCR breadth, which fits with the vaccine containing only spike. Compared with placebo recipients, Ad26.COV2.S recipients showed higher spike-specific TCR breadth (P = 0.0014).

Reading from cysteine to phenylalanine, the CDR3 counts 12 amino acids. Just the 36-base CDR3 DNA is kept, in frame starting at base 1. At the junction V is shortened by 6 bases and J by 5 bases, with 10 bases in between. According to the germline V gene, CDR1 reads SNHLY and CDR2 reads FYNNEI. Material: peripheral blood, obtained after recovery from COVID-19. The source is a human donor who had recovered from COVID-19. This chain is built from TRBV2 and TRBJ1-2, with the D gene not confidently named. The CDR3 corresponds to CASRPFPYGYTF. At the DNA level, the sequence is TGTGCCAGCAGACCGTTCCCTTATGGCTACACCTTC.